A selection of T cell receptor beta chains follows, all from one sample in a study of cytomegalovirus exposure and HLA in healthy donors. Method: immunoSEQ multiplex PCR; TCRdb's copy keeps in-frame clones and lacks some. This table has about 140,000 clones, under 80% appearing once. What was sequenced was PBMCs. The receptors were sampled from a woman aged 45 to 65 in good health and CMV-seropositive. CDR3s include the opening cysteine and the closing phenylalanine or tryptophan. The order of the fields is clone size, J gene, D gene, V gene, CDR3 DNA, CDR3 protein. A D gene is named only where the DNA matches it firmly. Clone size is not always given. Where it is, it says once, few, many or a class for expanded clones.

NA,TRBJ2-5,NA,TRBV28,TGTGCCAGCAGTTTATGGCAGGGGGGCGAGACCCAGTACTTC,CASSLWQGGETQYF
medium-sized,TRBJ2-7,NA,TRBV2,TGTGCCAGCGTCTCCATGACAGTCCGGGGGGAGCAGTACTTC,CASVSMTVRGEQYF
NA,TRBJ1-1,TRBD1,TRBV28,TGTGCCAGCAGAACCCACGGGACAGGGTTATTGTATGCTTTCTTT,CASRTHGTGLLYAFF
NA,TRBJ1-1,TRBD1,TRBV25-1,TGTGCCAGCAGTGCACAGACAGGGGAGAGCGCTGAAGCTTTCTTT,CASSAQTGESAEAFF
NA,TRBJ1-3,NA,TRBV9,TGTGCCAGCAGCGATCAACAGAGCTCTGGAAACACCATATATTTT,CASSDQQSSGNTIYF
NA,TRBJ2-7,NA,TRBV15,TGTGCCACCAGCAGAGATCGTGGGACATCCCGCTACGAGCAGTACTTC,CATSRDRGTSRYEQYF
NA,TRBJ1-1,NA,TRBV10-2,TGCGCCAGCAGTGGAGTGAACACTGAAGCTTTCTTT,CASSGVNTEAFF
NA,TRBJ1-5,NA,TRBV7-9,TGTGCCAGCAGCTATGGGCAGGGCCAGCCCCAGCATTTT,CASSYGQGQPQHF
NA,TRBJ2-5,TRBD1,TRBV19,TGTGCCAGTGGGACAGGGGGCAGAGAGACCCAGTACTTC,CASGTGGRETQYF
few,TRBJ2-3,NA,TRBV28,TGTGCCAGCAGTTCCCCGGGTATCACAGATACGCAGTATTTT,CASSSPGITDTQYF
NA,TRBJ1-1,NA,TRBV30,TGTGCCTCCTCACAGGGCTGGACTGAAGCTTTCTTT,CASSQGWTEAFF
NA,TRBJ2-7,TRBD2,TRBV7-2,TGTGCCAGCAGCTTAAAGGCCGGCGGGGGGCCCCAGCAGTACTTC,CASSLKAGGGPQQYF
NA,TRBJ1-5,TRBD1,TRBV28,TGTGCCAGCAGTGAACCCGGGACAGGGGAAGATCAGCCCCAGCATTTT,CASSEPGTGEDQPQHF
NA,TRBJ1-4,NA,TRBV28,TGTGCCAGCAGCATTCTCGGGGGGGGTAGGGCTAATGAAAAACTGTTTTTT,CASSILGGGRANEKLFF
few,TRBJ1-5,NA,TRBV4-1,TGCGCCAGCAGCCAAGCGGTATGGCAGCCCCAGCATTTT,CASSQAVWQPQHF
NA,TRBJ2-7,NA,TRBV29-1,TGCAGCGTTGGCTTGGGGAGGAGCGAGCAGTACTTC,CSVGLGRSEQYF
NA,TRBJ1-5,NA,TRBV2,TGTGCCAGCAGTGTGTCCGTAAGTGGCCAGCCCCAGCATTTT,CASSVSVSGQPQHF
NA,TRBJ2-1,TRBD2,TRBV30,TGTGCCTGGTGGTGGAGCGGGAACCCCTACAATGAGCAGTTCTTC,CAWWWSGNPYNEQFF
NA,TRBJ2-2,TRBD1,TRBV7-9,TGTGCCAGCAGCCCTCCCGGGACAGGGGACACCGGGGAGCTGTTTTTT,CASSPPGTGDTGELFF
NA,TRBJ1-4,NA,TRBV11-2,TGTGCCAGCAGCTTAGTGGGGGGAAATGAAAAACTGTTTTTT,CASSLVGGNEKLFF
NA,TRBJ1-2,NA,TRBV27,TGTGCCAGCAGTTCAGAAGGGGTCGGTGGCTACACCTTC,CASSSEGVGGYTF
NA,TRBJ1-5,NA,TRBV30,TGTGCCTGGAGTGCCGGGATTAGCAATCAGCCCCAGCATTTT,CAWSAGISNQPQHF
NA,TRBJ1-6,NA,TRBV7-8,TGTGCCAGCAGCTCAACAGGGAGTGGATCACCCCTCCACTTT,CASSSTGSGSPLHF
NA,TRBJ1-3,NA,TRBV5-1,TGCGCCAGCAGCTTGTCGACAGTCGCAAACACCATATATTTT,CASSLSTVANTIYF
NA,TRBJ2-3,TRBD1,TRBV5-4,TGTGCCAGCAGCTTGGACCTCCGGGACAGGGGGGCAGATACGCAGTATTTT,CASSLDLRDRGADTQYF
NA,TRBJ1-3,NA,TRBV29-1,TGCAGCGCCCGACAGTATGGAAACACCATATATTTT,CSARQYGNTIYF
few,TRBJ2-2,NA,TRBV15,TGTGCCACGCGTCGAGGGACTGAGACCGGGGAGCTGTTTTTT,CATRRGTETGELFF
once,TRBJ1-1,NA,TRBV5-1,TGCGCCAGCAGCATACAGAGGGCACGGAGCACTGAAGCTTTCTTT,CASSIQRARSTEAFF
NA,TRBJ1-1,NA,TRBV6-1,TGTGCCAGCGGGGAGGCGCGAACCGAAGCTTTCTTT,CASGEARTEAFF
NA,TRBJ2-3,TRBD2,TRBV10-3,TGTGCCATCAGTGAAGGTAGCGGGGTGGGAGATACGCAGTATTTT,CAISEGSGVGDTQYF
NA,TRBJ2-5,NA,TRBV6-1,TGTGCCAGCAGTGAAGCGGTCGGGGAGACCCAGTACTTC,CASSEAVGETQYF
NA,TRBJ1-5,TRBD1,TRBV5-6,TGTGCCAGCAGCTTGGGGCCGGGACAGGCTCCCAATCAGCCCCAGCATTTT,CASSLGPGQAPNQPQHF
NA,TRBJ2-1,TRBD2,TRBV7-6,TGTGCCAGCAGCTTCCTCGGGGGGGCCTTAAATGAGCAGTTCTTC,CASSFLGGALNEQFF
NA,TRBJ1-1,NA,TRBV7-2,TGTGCCAGCAGCCCGCTCCAGGGTCTTGAAGCTTTCTTT,CASSPLQGLEAFF
once,TRBJ2-6,TRBD2,TRBV27,TGTGCCAGCAGATGGACTAGAACTGGGGCCAACGTCCTGACTTTC,CASRWTRTGANVLTF
NA,TRBJ2-3,NA,TRBV19,TGTGCCAGTAGTCGGGACAGTGGAGGGACAGATACGCAGTATTTT,CASSRDSGGTDTQYF
NA,TRBJ1-2,NA,TRBV7-2,TGTGCCAGCAGCTTAGCGTTGGTAGAGATTGCCCATGGCTACACCTTC,CASSLALVEIAHGYTF
NA,TRBJ1-2,NA,TRBV5-4,TGTGCCAGCAGCGATAGACAGATTTATGGCTACACCTTC,CASSDRQIYGYTF
NA,TRBJ1-2,TRBD1,TRBV2,TGTGCCAGCAGTGTACCGGGACAGGGTGGCTACACCTTC,CASSVPGQGGYTF
NA,TRBJ1-3,NA,TRBV28,TGTGCCAGCAGTCCCCCCGGACTGTCCATCTCTGGAAACACCATATATTTT,CASSPPGLSISGNTIYF
NA,TRBJ1-1,NA,TRBV19,TGTGCCACCGAGGGGGGGGGCGGGAACACTGAAGCTTTCTTT,CATEGGGGNTEAFF
NA,TRBJ1-2,NA,TRBV27,TGTGCCAGCAGTCCAAAGGGGGGGGGCTATGGCTACACCTTC,CASSPKGGGYGYTF
NA,TRBJ2-4,NA,TRBV7-2,TGTGCCAGCAGTTCCGCGGGGGCGCGGGACATTCAGTACTTC,CASSSAGARDIQYF
few,TRBJ2-1,TRBD2,TRBV9,TGTGCCAGCAGCGTAGACGGGGGGGGCCCCAATGAGCAGTTCTTC,CASSVDGGGPNEQFF
NA,TRBJ2-3,NA,TRBV5-5,TGTGCCAGCAGCTTGGCCGTGGGCAGATATACGCAGTATTTT,CASSLAVGRYTQYF
NA,TRBJ2-3,TRBD1,TRBV5-6,TGTGCCAGCAGCTTGCCCCGTAGGCAGGGGGCATCAGATACGCAGTATTTT,CASSLPRRQGASDTQYF
few,TRBJ1-2,NA,TRBV30,TGTGCCTGGAGTAAGGTCGAAGAGGCTGGCTACACCTTC,CAWSKVEEAGYTF
NA,TRBJ1-2,TRBD1,TRBV5-4,TGTGCCAGCACGGGACAGGTTAATTATGGCTACACCTTC,CASTGQVNYGYTF
NA,TRBJ2-1,TRBD2,TRBV5-1,TGCGCCAGCAGCCGGGGGCAGCGGGGGGCCCCCCGTGGAAATGAGCAGTTCTTC,CASSRGQRGAPRGNEQFF
NA,TRBJ1-2,NA,TRBV11-2,TGTGCCAGCAGACCAGGGAGGGAGGAGGGCTACACCTTC,CASRPGREEGYTF